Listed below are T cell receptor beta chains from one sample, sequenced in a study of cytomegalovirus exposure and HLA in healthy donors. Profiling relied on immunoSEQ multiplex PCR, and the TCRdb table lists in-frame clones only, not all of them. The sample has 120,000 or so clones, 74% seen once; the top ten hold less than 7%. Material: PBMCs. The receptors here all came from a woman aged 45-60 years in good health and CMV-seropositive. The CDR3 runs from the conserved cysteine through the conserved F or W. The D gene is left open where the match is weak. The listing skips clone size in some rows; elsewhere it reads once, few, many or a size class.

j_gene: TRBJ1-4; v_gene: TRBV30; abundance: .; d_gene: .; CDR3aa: CAWNARPGLSEKLFF; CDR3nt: TGTGCCTGGAACGCCAGACCAGGCTTAAGTGAAAAACTGTTTTTT
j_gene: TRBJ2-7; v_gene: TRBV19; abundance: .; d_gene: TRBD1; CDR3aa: CASSMSGQDYEQYF; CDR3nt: TGTGCCAGTAGTATGAGTGGACAGGACTACGAGCAGTACTTC
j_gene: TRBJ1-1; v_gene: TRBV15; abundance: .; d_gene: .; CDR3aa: CATSRDRTPRAFF; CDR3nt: TGTGCCACCAGCAGAGATAGGACACCGCGGGCTTTCTTT
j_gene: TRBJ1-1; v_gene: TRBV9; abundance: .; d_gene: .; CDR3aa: CASSNGGEAFF; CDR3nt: TGTGCCAGCAGTAACGGGGGGGAGGCTTTCTTT
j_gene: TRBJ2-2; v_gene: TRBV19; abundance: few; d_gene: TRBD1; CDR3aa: CASSVNQGATGELFF; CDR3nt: TGTGCCAGTAGTGTAAATCAGGGGGCGACCGGGGAGCTGTTTTTT
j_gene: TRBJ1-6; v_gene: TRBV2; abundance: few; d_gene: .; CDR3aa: CASSAGQGFSSPLHF; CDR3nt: TGTGCCAGCAGTGCAGGCCAGGGTTTCTCCTCACCCCTCCACTTT
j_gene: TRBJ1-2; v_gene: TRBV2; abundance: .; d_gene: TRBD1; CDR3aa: CASSGQGGFSDGYTF; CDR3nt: TGTGCCAGCAGTGGACAGGGCGGTTTTTCGGACGGCTACACCTTC
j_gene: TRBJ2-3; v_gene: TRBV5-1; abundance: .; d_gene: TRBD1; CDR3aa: CASSFRQGDTQYF; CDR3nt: TGCGCCAGCAGCTTTCGACAGGGTGACACGCAGTATTTT
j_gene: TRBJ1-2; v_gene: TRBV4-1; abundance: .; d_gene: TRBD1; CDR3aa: CASSQLGGQRKGYTF; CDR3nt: TGCGCCAGCAGCCAACTAGGGGGACAGAGAAAAGGTTACACCTTC
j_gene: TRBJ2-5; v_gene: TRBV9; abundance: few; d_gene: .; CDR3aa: CASSYGGPGQETQYF; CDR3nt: TGTGCCAGCAGCTACGGGGGGCCGGGACAAGAGACCCAGTACTTC
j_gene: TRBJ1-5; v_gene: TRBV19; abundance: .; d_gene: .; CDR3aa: CASSNQVGDQPQHF; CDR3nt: TGTGCCAGTAGTAATCAAGTAGGGGATCAGCCCCAGCATTTT
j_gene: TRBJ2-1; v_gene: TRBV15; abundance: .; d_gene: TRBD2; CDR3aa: CATSAPGTSGGNEQFF; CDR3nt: TGTGCCACCAGTGCCCCCGGGACTAGCGGGGGCAATGAGCAGTTCTTC
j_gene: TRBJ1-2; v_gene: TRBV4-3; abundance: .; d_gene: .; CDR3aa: CASSQEAQRYNYGYTF; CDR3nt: TGCGCCAGCAGCCAAGAGGCACAGCGGTATAACTATGGCTACACCTTC
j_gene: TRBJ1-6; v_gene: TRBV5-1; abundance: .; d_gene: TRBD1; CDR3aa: CASSLEGRDRNSPLHF; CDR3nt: TGCGCCAGCAGCTTGGAAGGGCGGGACAGAAATTCACCCCTCCACTTT
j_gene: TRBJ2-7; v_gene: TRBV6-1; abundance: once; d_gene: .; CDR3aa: CASSETGGQTYEQYF; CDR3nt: TGTGCCAGCAGTGAAACAGGCGGACAGACCTACGAGCAGTACTTC
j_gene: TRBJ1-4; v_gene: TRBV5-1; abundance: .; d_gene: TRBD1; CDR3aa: CASSFQGGDEKLFF; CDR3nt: TGCGCCAGCAGCTTTCAAGGGGGCGATGAAAAACTGTTTTTT
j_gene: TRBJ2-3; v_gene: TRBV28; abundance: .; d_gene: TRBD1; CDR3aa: CASGSQTGTPDTQYF; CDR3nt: TGTGCCAGCGGCTCCCAGACAGGGACCCCAGATACGCAGTATTTT
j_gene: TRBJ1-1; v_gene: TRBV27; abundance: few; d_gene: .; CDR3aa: CASSLKGGTEAFF; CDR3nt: TGTGCCAGCAGTTTAAAAGGGGGCACTGAAGCTTTCTTT
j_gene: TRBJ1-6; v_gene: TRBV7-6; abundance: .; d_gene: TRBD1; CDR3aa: CASSPGTASSYNSPLHF; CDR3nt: TGTGCCAGCAGCCCCGGGACAGCTAGCTCCTATAATTCACCCCTCCACTTT
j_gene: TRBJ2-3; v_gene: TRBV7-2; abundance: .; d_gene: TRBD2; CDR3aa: CASSRRLAGGSDTQYF; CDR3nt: TGTGCCAGCAGCCGGCGGCTAGCGGGGGGATCGGATACGCAGTATTTT
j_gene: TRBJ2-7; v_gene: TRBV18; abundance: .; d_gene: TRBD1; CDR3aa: CASSPPGQGGNEQYF; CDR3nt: TGTGCCAGCTCACCACCGGGACAGGGCGGTAACGAGCAGTACTTC
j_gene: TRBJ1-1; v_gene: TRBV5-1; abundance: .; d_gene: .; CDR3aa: CASSLGHINTEAFF; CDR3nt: TGCGCCAGCAGCTTGGGACATATAAACACTGAAGCTTTCTTT
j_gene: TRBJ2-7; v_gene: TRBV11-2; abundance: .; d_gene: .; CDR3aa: CASSLSLYEGEQYF; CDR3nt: TGTGCCAGCAGCTTAAGTCTCTACGAGGGAGAGCAGTACTTC
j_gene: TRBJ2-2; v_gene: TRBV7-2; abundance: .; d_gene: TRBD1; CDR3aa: CASSYRGPGELFF; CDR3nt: TGTGCCAGCAGCTACAGGGGTCCCGGGGAGCTGTTTTTT
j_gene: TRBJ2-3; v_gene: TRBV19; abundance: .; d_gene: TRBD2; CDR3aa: CASSIGLAGGVNTDTQYF; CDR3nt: TGTGCCAGTAGTATTGGACTAGCGGGGGGCGTTAACACAGATACGCAGTATTTT
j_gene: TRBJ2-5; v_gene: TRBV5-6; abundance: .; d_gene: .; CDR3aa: CASSRLETQYF; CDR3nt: TGTGCCAGCAGCCGACTTGAGACCCAGTACTTC
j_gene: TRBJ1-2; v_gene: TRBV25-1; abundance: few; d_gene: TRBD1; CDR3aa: CASSSTGGENYGYTF; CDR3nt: TGTGCCAGCAGTTCCACAGGGGGTGAAAACTATGGCTACACCTTC
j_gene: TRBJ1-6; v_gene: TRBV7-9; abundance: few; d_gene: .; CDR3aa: CASSDPAGQNNSPLHF; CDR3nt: TGTGCCAGCAGCGACCCTGCAGGACAGAATAATTCACCCCTCCACTTT
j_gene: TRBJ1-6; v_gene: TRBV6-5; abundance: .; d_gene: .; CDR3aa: CASSSGTENSPLHF; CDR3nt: TGTGCCAGCAGTTCCGGGACTGAAAATTCACCCCTCCACTTT
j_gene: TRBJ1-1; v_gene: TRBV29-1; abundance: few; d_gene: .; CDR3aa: CSGIQGVTEAFF; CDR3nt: TGCAGCGGGATCCAGGGTGTCACTGAAGCTTTCTTT
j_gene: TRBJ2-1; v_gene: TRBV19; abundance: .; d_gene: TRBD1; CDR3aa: CASSTDRVRPDNEQFF; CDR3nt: TGTGCCAGTAGTACAGACAGGGTCCGCCCGGACAATGAGCAGTTCTTC
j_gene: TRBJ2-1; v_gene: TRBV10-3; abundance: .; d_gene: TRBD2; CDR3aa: CAISSTSGLGEQFF; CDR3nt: TGTGCCATCAGCTCCACTAGCGGTCTTGGAGAGCAGTTCTTC
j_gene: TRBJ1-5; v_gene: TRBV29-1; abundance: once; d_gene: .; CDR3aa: CSVWSSNQPQHF; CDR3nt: TGCAGCGTTTGGAGTAGCAATCAGCCCCAGCATTTT
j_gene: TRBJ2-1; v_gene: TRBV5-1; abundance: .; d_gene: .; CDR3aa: CASSVIGRNEQFF; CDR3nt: TGCGCCAGCAGCGTCATAGGGAGGAATGAGCAGTTCTTC
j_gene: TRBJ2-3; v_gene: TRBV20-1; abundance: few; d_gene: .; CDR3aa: CSAVEADTQYF; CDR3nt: TGCAGTGCAGTGGAGGCCGATACGCAGTATTTT
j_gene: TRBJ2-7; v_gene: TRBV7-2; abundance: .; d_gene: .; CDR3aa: CASSSTPFGGLYEQYF; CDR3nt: TGTGCCAGCAGCTCCACCCCATTTGGCGGCCTCTACGAGCAGTACTTC
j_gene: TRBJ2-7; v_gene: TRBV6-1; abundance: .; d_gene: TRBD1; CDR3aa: CASRSSGQVPGEQYF; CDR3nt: TGTGCCAGCAGATCATCGGGACAGGTCCCTGGAGAGCAGTACTTC
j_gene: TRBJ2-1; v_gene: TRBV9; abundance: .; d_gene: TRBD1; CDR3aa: CASSPPTGGEYNEQFF; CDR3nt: TGTGCCAGCAGCCCCCCGACAGGGGGTGAGTACAATGAGCAGTTCTTC
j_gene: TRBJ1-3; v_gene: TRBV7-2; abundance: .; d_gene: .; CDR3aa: CATGPGGVGRNTIYF; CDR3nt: TGTGCCACAGGGCCGGGGGGCGTCGGACGAAACACCATATATTTT
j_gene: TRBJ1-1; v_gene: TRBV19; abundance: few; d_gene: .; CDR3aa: CASSLRGFTEAFF; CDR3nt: TGTGCCAGTAGTCTAAGGGGATTCACTGAAGCTTTCTTT
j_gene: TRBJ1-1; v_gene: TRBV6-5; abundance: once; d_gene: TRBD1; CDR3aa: CASRRPGQGRAEAFF; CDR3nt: TGTGCCAGCAGACGTCCGGGACAGGGACGCGCTGAAGCTTTCTTT
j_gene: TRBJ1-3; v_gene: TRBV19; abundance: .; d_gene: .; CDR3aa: CASSASDRITGNTIYF; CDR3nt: TGTGCCAGTAGCGCCTCTGACAGGATAACTGGAAACACCATATATTTT
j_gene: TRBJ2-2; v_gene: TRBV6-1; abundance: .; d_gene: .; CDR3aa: CASSGGHTGAGELFF; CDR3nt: TGTGCCAGCAGCGGGGGCCATACAGGGGCCGGGGAGCTGTTTTTT
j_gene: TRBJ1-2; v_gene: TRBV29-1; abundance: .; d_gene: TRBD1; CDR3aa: CSGQWGTGLGYTF; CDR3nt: TGCAGCGGACAATGGGGGACAGGGCTAGGCTACACCTTC
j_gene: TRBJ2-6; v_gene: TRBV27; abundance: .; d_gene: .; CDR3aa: CASSWYSGNSGANVLTF; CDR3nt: TGTGCCAGCAGTTGGTATAGCGGTAACTCTGGGGCCAACGTCCTGACTTTC
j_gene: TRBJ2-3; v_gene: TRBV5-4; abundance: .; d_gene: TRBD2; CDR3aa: CASSSPGRGDTDTQYF; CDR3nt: TGTGCCAGCAGCTCGCCCGGGCGGGGGGACACAGATACGCAGTATTTT
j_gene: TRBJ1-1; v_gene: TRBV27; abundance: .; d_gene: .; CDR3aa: CASSQQGNTEAFF; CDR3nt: TGTGCCAGCAGTCAACAGGGGAACACTGAAGCTTTCTTT
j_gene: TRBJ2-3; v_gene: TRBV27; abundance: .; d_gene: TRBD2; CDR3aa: CASSLFLPRGGRDTQYF; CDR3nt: TGTGCCAGCAGTTTATTTCTTCCCCGGGGAGGGCGGGATACGCAGTATTTT
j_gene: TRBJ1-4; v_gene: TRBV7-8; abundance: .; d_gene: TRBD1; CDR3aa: CASSLGQGRGEKLFF; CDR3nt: TGTGCCAGCAGCCTTGGACAGGGACGGGGTGAAAAACTGTTTTTT
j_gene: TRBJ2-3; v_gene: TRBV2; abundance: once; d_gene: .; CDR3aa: CASRANSLDTQYF; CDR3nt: TGTGCCAGCAGGGCTAACAGCTTAGATACGCAGTATTTT
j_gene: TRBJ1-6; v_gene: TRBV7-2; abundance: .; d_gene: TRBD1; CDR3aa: CASSPVPGQGLGSPLHF; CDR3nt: TGTGCCAGCAGCCCCGTCCCGGGACAGGGCCTCGGGTCACCCCTCCACTTT
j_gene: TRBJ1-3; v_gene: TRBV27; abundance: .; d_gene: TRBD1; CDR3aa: CASSLSGGRGTIYF; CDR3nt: TGTGCCAGCAGTTTATCAGGGGGCCGTGGCACCATATATTTT
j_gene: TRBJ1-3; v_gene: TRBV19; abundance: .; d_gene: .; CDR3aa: CASSMDSSGNTIYF; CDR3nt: TGTGCCAGTAGTATGGACAGCTCTGGAAACACCATATATTTT